A selection of T cell receptor beta chains follows, all from one sample in a study of blood T cell repertoires in COVID-19. Repertoires were generated with immunoSEQ multiplex PCR, while TCRdb's copy carries only in-frame clones and drops some. The data hold under 90,000 clones, with around nine tenths observed a single time. The sequenced sample consisted of peripheral blood. These receptors originate from a man between 60 and 75 years old with acute or convalescent COVID-19. The CDR3 runs from the conserved cysteine through the conserved F or W. The D gene is left open where the match is weak. Size tells how often a clone was seen (once, few, many) or the class of an expanded clone, and some rows leave it out.

CDR3 protein | CDR3 DNA | D gene | clone size | J gene | V gene
CASSQVSGTGGNSPLHF | TGTGCCAGCAGCCAAGTGTCTGGGACAGGGGGAAATTCACCCCTCCACTTT | TRBD1 | NA | TRBJ1-6 | TRBV7-2
CASSGRSEKLFF | TGTGCCAGCAGTGGGAGGAGTGAAAAACTGTTTTTT | NA | NA | TRBJ1-4 | TRBV27
CASSQEERGQTQYF | TGCGCCAGCAGCCAAGAGGAGCGGGGCCAGACCCAGTACTTC | TRBD2 | NA | TRBJ2-5 | TRBV4-1
CASSLALGRAPGDTEAFF | TGCGCCAGCAGCTTGGCCCTAGGGAGGGCCCCTGGAGACACTGAAGCTTTCTTT | NA | NA | TRBJ1-1 | TRBV5-1
CASSWDTFGEQYF | TGTGCCAGCAGCTGGGACACTTTTGGCGAGCAGTACTTC | NA | NA | TRBJ2-7 | TRBV27
CATSDQWSNQPQHF | TGTGCCACCAGTGATCAGTGGAGCAATCAGCCCCAGCATTTT | NA | NA | TRBJ1-5 | TRBV24-1
CATLGRGYLGNQPQHF | TGTGCCACCCTTGGGCGCGGGTATTTGGGCAATCAGCCCCAGCATTTT | NA | once | TRBJ1-5 | TRBV19
CASGPGQGWAQPQHF | TGTGCCAGCGGCCCGGGACAGGGGTGGGCTCAGCCCCAGCATTTT | TRBD1 | NA | TRBJ1-5 | TRBV6-2/TRBV6-3
CASSQGYGVGGNYGYTF | TGCGCCAGCAGCCAAGGATACGGTGTCGGCGGTAACTATGGCTACACCTTC | NA | few | TRBJ1-2 | TRBV4-3
CASSITGAVEQFF | TGTGCCAGTAGTATTACAGGGGCGGTTGAGCAGTTCTTC | TRBD1 | NA | TRBJ2-1 | TRBV19
CASSVEGLSDYGYTF | TGTGCCAGCAGCGTAGAGGGCCTTAGCGACTATGGCTACACCTTC | NA | NA | TRBJ1-2 | TRBV9
CASSPLGGPNEQFF | TGTGCCAGCAGCCCCCTCGGAGGGCCCAATGAGCAGTTCTTC | NA | NA | TRBJ2-1 | TRBV11-2
CASSLDWADYGYTF | TGTGCCAGCAGCTTAGATTGGGCCGACTATGGCTACACCTTC | NA | once | TRBJ1-2 | TRBV7-2
CASSQDLGQGDPNYGYTF | TGTGCCAGCAGCCAAGATCTTGGGCAGGGCGACCCTAACTATGGCTACACCTTC | NA | NA | TRBJ1-2 | TRBV3-1/TRBV3-2
CATSRVRGSYNEQFF | TGTGCCACCAGCAGAGTAAGGGGGTCCTACAATGAGCAGTTCTTC | NA | NA | TRBJ2-1 | TRBV15
CASSGTGGNTIYF | TGTGCCAGCTCCGGGACAGGGGGAAACACCATATATTTT | TRBD1 | NA | TRBJ1-3 | TRBV18
CASTPRSNQPQHF | TGTGCCAGCACCCCCAGATCCAATCAGCCCCAGCATTTT | NA | NA | TRBJ1-5 | TRBV3-1/TRBV3-2
CASSPVQETQYF | TGTGCCAGCTCACCCGTACAAGAGACCCAGTACTTC | NA | NA | TRBJ2-5 | TRBV18
CASDSLRGAYYGYTF | TGTGCTAGCGATAGCCTTCGGGGGGCGTACTATGGCTACACCTTC | NA | NA | TRBJ1-2 | TRBV12-5
CASSGLAEETQYF | TGCGCCAGCAGCGGACTAGCGGAAGAGACCCAGTACTTC | TRBD2 | once | TRBJ2-5 | TRBV5-1
CASSMLAGQPQHF | TGTGCCAGTAGTATGCTTGCGGGGCAGCCCCAGCATTTT | NA | NA | TRBJ1-5 | TRBV19
CASRPVRGANTGELFF | TGCGCCAGCAGACCGGTCCGGGGGGCGAATACCGGGGAGCTGTTTTTT | NA | NA | TRBJ2-2 | TRBV5-1
CASSIGTTGEQYF | TGTGCCAGCAGCATCGGGACTACGGGCGAGCAGTACTTC | TRBD2 | NA | TRBJ2-7 | TRBV11-3
CASSIGDRKLFF | TGTGCCAGTAGTATAGGTGACAGAAAACTGTTTTTT | NA | NA | TRBJ1-4 | TRBV19
CACPRGTGTYGYTF | TGTGCCTGCCCCAGGGGGACAGGGACCTATGGCTACACCTTC | TRBD1 | NA | TRBJ1-2 | TRBV30
CATSRGRTGNYGYTF | TGTGCCACCAGCAGAGGAAGGACAGGAAACTATGGCTACACCTTC | TRBD1 | NA | TRBJ1-2 | TRBV15
CASSSTGDSLGNTIYF | TGTGCCAGCAGTTCGACAGGGGACTCATTAGGAAACACCATATATTTT | TRBD1 | NA | TRBJ1-3 | TRBV6-5
CASRPSGSEETQYF | TGTGCCAGCAGACCTAGCGGGTCGGAAGAGACCCAGTACTTC | TRBD2 | NA | TRBJ2-5 | TRBV6-2/TRBV6-3
CASSLLGGPGEQFF | TGTGCCAGCAGCTTGCTGGGGGGGCCCGGTGAGCAGTTCTTC | NA | NA | TRBJ2-1 | TRBV5-5